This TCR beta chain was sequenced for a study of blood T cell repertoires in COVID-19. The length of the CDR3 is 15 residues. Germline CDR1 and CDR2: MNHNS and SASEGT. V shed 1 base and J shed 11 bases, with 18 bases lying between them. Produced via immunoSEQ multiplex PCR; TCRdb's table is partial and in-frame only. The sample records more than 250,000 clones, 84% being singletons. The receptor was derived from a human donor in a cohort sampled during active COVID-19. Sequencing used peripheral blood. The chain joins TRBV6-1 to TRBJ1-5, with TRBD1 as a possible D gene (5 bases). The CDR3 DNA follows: TGTGCCAGCAGTGAAGTTTCAGGGCCGTTTTTGGCCCAGCATTTT. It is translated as CASSEVSGPFLAQHF.